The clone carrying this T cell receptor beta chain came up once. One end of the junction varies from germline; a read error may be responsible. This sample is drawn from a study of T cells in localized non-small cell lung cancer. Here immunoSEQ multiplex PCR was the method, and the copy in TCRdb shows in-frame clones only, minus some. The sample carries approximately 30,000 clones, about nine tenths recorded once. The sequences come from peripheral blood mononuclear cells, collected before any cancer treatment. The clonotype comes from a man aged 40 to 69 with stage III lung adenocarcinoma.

The CDR3 loop reads CASSHYRDRDEQHF. In DNA form, the CDR3 reads TGTGCCAGCAGTCATTACCGGGACAGGGACGAGCAGCACTTC. V and J are TRBV6-1 and TRBJ2-7; 9 nucleotides match TRBD1. This CDR3 is 14 amino acids long. Germline V gene sequence: CDR1 MNHNS, CDR2 SASEGT.